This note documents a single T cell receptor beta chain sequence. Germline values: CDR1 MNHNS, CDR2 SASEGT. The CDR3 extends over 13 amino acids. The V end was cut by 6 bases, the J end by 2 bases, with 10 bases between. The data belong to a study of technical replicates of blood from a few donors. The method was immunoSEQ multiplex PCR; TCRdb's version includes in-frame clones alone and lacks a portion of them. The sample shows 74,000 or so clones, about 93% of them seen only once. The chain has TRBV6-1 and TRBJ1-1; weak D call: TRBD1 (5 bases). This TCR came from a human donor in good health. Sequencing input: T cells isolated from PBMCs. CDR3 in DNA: TGTGCCAGCAGCTTAGGGGATAACACTGAAGCTTTCTTT. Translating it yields CASSLGDNTEAFF.